This T cell receptor beta chain was captured by sequencing in a study of blood T cell repertoires in COVID-19 (dated by TCRdb to 2020 to 2022). Study-level background: Collaborator samples came from the United States, Italy and Spain and covered acute and convalescent phases of COVID-19. A freely available public database, intended as a resource for researchers studying the immune response to SARS-CoV-2, is where the repertoires were released. HLA class I and class II types, where available, came from metadata supplied by the sample provider rather than from assay-based typing. The sample metadata nearly always contained a de-identified subject ID, COVID-19 status, age in years and sex. The samples were drawn from two sources: the first 160 participants of the ongoing ImmuneRACE study, and fewer than 1,500 subjects contributed by 6 global collaborators. Deeply sampled blood TCRbeta repertoires from subjects exposed to, actively infected with, or recovered from COVID-19 were included in the dataset. The material from the prospective study consisted of cDNA or gDNA derived from T cells, B-cell-depleted T cells, or PBMCs. The investigation overall reported the following: The quantity of clinical and demographic metadata differed by source and by participant and was supplied without curation.

A note on this clone: What this receptor recognizes is not known. Per-base quality was not reported, and no clone a single base away is much larger than it.

The collaborating institutions used their own protocols to collect whole blood in K2EDTA tubes. For TCRbeta analysis, collaborator samples were shipped as frozen whole blood, as isolated PBMCs, or as DNA extracted from either sample type. Counted from cysteine to phenylalanine, this CDR3 has 11 amino acids. CDR3 DNA only is kept here, 33 bases in frame from base 1. According to the germline V gene, CDR1 reads MDHEN and CDR2 reads SYDVKM. The junction carries 8 bases between V and J, which are trimmed by 4 bases and 10 bases respectively. TCRbeta CDR3 regions were amplified from genomic DNA using the immunoSEQ Assay, a bias-controlled multiplex PCR. As for how the authors treated the data: Nucleated cell counts per sample were estimated from amplification of reference gene primers within the assay. Sequence reads were collapsed and filtered to measure the absolute abundance of every unique TCRbeta CDR3 rearrangement. Productive Simpson clonality was computed per sample as the square root of Simpson's diversity index over productive rearrangements. TCRdb mirrors the immuneACCESS table, restricted to in-frame sequences. Some clones are absent from its copies; in checked studies, under half trace to an unresolved V gene, and the reason for the others is unknown. V and J calls and clone size are copied from that table; D and trimming were computed from the DNA. Here the sample has about 190,000 clones; around four fifths occur a single time. Clones ranked in the top ten supply roughly 4.6% of the sample.

The receptor was isolated from a woman aged 65 to 85 with active or convalescent COVID-19. Recombination linked TRBV28 to TRBJ1-5, with the D gene not confidently named. Sequenced: peripheral blood. In nucleotides, the sequence is TGTGCCAGCAGTTCCTCGGTACCCCAGCATTTT. Translated, this gives CASSSSVPQHF.